This T cell receptor beta chain stems from a study of blood T cells in healthy people across ages. Study in general: T cells yielded about one barcoded beta molecule per two cells through template switching.

Study-wide findings and caveats: TCR beta diversity per million T cells fell roughly linearly with age.

A sample-barcoded 5' primer and a J-beta primer mix were used in a second PCR of about 6 to 12 cycles. MiXCR, applied by TCRdb to the 5' RACE reads, yields one record per CDR3 protein. The sample consists of approximately 680,000 distinct CDR3 sequences, roughly 32% of them appearing once. Sample donors were healthy Caucasian individuals that came from Russia, aged roughly 6 to 100. Investigators took around 10 milliliters of peripheral blood from every donor. The sample holds many counts of this clonotype. No antigen is known for it. CDR1 SGHVS and CDR2 FNYEAQ come from the germline V gene. This CDR3 has 19 amino acids. V gave up 7 bases and J gave up 0 bases, with 25 bases separating them.

The sequence was obtained from a woman at least 80 years old in good health. The V and J genes are TRBV7-6 and TRBJ2-1; the D gene could be TRBD1 or TRBD2 (5 bases each). The sample taken for sequencing was blood. CDR3 region: CASTVYLGDPRGSYNEQFF. The CDR3 DNA reads TGTGCCAGCACCGTATATTTGGGGGACCCCAGAGGCTCCTACAATGAGCAGTTCTTC.